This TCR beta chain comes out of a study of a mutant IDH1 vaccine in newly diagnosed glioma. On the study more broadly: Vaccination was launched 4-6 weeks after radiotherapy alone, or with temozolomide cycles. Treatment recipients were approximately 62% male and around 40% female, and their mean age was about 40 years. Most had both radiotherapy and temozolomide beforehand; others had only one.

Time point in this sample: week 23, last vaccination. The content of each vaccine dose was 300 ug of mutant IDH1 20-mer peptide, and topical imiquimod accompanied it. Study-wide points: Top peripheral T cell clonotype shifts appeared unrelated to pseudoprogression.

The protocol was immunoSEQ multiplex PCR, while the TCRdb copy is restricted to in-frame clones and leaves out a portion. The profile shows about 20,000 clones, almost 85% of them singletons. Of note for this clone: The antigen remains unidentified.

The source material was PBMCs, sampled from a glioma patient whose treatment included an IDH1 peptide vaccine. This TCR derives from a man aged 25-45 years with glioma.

The CDR3: CASSFPGGNNYGYTF. The CDR3 nucleotides read TGTGCCAGCAGCTTCCCGGGGGGTAATAACTATGGCTACACCTTC. The rearrangement uses TRBV5-4 and TRBJ1-2; D is perhaps TRBD1 (5 bases). The CDR3 length is 15 residues. Trimming stripped 2 bases from V and 1 base from J, with 12 bases between. Per the germline V gene, CDR1 is SGHNT and CDR2 is YYREEE (reference sequence).